Below, 21 T cell receptor beta chains from the same sample are listed, as sequenced in a study of T cell responses to AZD1222 COVID-19 vaccine. Clones were read by immunoSEQ multiplex PCR, and TCRdb kept only the in-frame ones, dropping some. Of approximately 99,000 clones in the sample, 70% to 90% were seen once. This specimen consisted of peripheral blood, obtained on day 0 of AZD1222 vaccination. The receptors come from an adult in good health.

The chain couples TRBV6-5 to TRBJ2-3; D remains ambiguous. V was pared by 2 bases and J by 1 base, with 13 bases between. There are 16 residues in the CDR3. Germline V gene data show CDR1 as MNHEY and CDR2 as SVGAGI. The CDR3 bases are TGTGCCAGCAGTTACCGACTTCCAGGCGGCACAGATACGCAGTATTTT. Translating gives CASSYRLPGGTDTQYF.

The V and J genes are TRBV28 and TRBJ2-2, with D possibly called TRBD1 or TRBD2 (6 bases each). V lost 5 bases and J 9 bases, leaving 19 bases between the germline ends. This CDR3 is 15 amino acids long. The germline V gene has CDR1 MDHEN and CDR2 SYDVKM. The CDR3 nucleotides read TGTGCCAGCAGTACCCCGAGGGGGGTAGGACGGGAGCTGTTTTTT. Translation: CASSTPRGVGRELFF.

The chain has TRBV27 and TRBJ1-3, with TRBD1 matching over 7 bases. This CDR3 is 16 amino acids long. Germline CDR1 MNHEY, CDR2 SMNVEV (reference sequence). With V trimmed by 5 bases and J by 0 bases, 7 bases remained unmatched. The CDR3 region is CASSRQGTSSGNTIYF. The CDR3 DNA is TGTGCCAGCAGTAGACAGGGTACGAGCTCTGGAAACACCATATATTTT.

This sequence joins TRBV27 and TRBJ2-3; D is unresolved. The V end was cut by 6 bases, the J end by 6 bases, with 10 bases between. CDR3 length: 12 residues. Germline V CDR1 and CDR2: MNHEY, SMNVEV (reference sequence). The CDR3 nucleotides read TGTGCCAGCAGGGCCAGGATGGATACGCAGTATTTT. It encodes CASRARMDTQYF.

The chain combines TRBV23-1 with TRBJ1-1; 7 bases are a match to TRBD1. TRBV23-1 has ORF status, its function being uncertain. The CDR3 length is 15 residues. The V segment lost 4 bases and the J segment 1 base; nucleotides outside the gene matches: 6. Written as DNA, the CDR3 is TGCGCCAGCAGTCCCTATACAGGGGCGAACACTGAAGCTTTCTTT. Protein product: CASSPYTGANTEAFF.

The V and J genes are TRBV18 and TRBJ1-1; TRBD1 aligns across 7 bases. Germline CDR1 reads KGHSH; CDR2 reads LQKENI. CDR3 length: 14 residues. The V and J ends lost 3 bases and 5 bases, in that order; junction bases with no gene match: 6. The CDR3 region has the DNA TGTGCCAGCTCACCTACAGGGGCGATTACTGAAGCTTTCTTT. Protein product: CASSPTGAITEAFF. The whole variable domain, remainder taken from reference TRBV18 and TRBJ1-1, is NAGVMQNPRHLVRRRGQEARLRCSPMKGHSHVYWYRQLPEEGLKFMVYLQKENIIDESGMPKERFSAEFPKEGPSILRIQQVVRGDSAAYFCASSPTGAITEAFFGQGTRLTVV.

There are a few counts of this clone. The chain couples TRBV7-9 to TRBJ1-4; the match to TRBD1 covers 7 bases. Per the germline V gene, CDR1 is SEHNR and CDR2 is FQNEAQ (reference sequence). This CDR3 has 14 residues. V lost 3 bases to trimming and J lost 10 bases; unmatched junction nucleotides: 8. The chain's CDR3 is CASSLEGAVGKLFF. The DNA of the CDR3 is TGTGCCAGCAGCTTGGAGGGGGCTGTAGGAAAACTGTTTTTT.

The CDR3 DNA follows: TGTGCCACCAGTGATTGGACCCGGGACAGCCAAGAGACCCAGTACTTC. This gives the protein CATSDWTRDSQETQYF. This chain uses TRBV24-1 with TRBJ2-5; 7 bases align to TRBD1. From germline, CDR1 is KGHDR and CDR2 SFDVKD. This CDR3 comprises 16 residues. The V and J ends lost 2 bases and 1 base, in that order; junction bases with no gene match: 6.

This clone was recorded a few times. The chain couples TRBV12-5 to TRBJ2-7; TRBD1 aligns across 8 bases. Trimming at V came to 7 bases and at J to 0 bases, leaving 8 bases not matched to a gene. In germline, CDR1 is LGHNT, CDR2 FRNRAP. The CDR3 has 15 residues. The CDR3 nucleotides read TGTGCTAGTGACCCAGACAGGGGTTGCTCCTACGAGCAGTACTTC. Amino acids: CASDPDRGCSYEQYF. The variable domain in full, completed from reference TRBV12-5 and TRBJ2-7, reads DARVTQTPRHKVTEMGQEVTMRCQPILGHNTVFWYRQTMMQGLELLAYFRNRAPLDDSGMPKDRFSAEMPDATLATLKIQPSEPRDSAVYFCASDPDRGCSYEQYFGPGTRLTVT.

This clone is a singleton in its sample. The V call is TRBV30, the J call TRBJ1-5; no clear D. The CDR3 is 12 residues long. Germline lookup yields CDR1 GTSNPN and CDR2 SVGIG (reference sequence). Trimming shortened V by 2 bases and J by 7 bases, and 9 bases separated the two germline ends. For the CDR3, the DNA is TGTGCCTGGAGTTCGGGTGGACAGCCCCAGCATTTT. Its protein is CAWSSGGQPQHF.

This clone has only one observation. The rearrangement uses TRBV5-1 and TRBJ1-6; TRBD1 matches at 9 bases. The CDR3 sequence is 16 residues long. Germline CDR1 SGHRS, CDR2 YFSETQ. V trimming: 1 base; J trimming: 10 bases; junction bases outside the gene matches: 9. The CDR3 nucleotides read TGCGCCAGCAGCTTGTCCGGGACAGGGCATGGGTCACCCCTCCACTTT. Its translation is CASSLSGTGHGSPLHF.

This chain uses TRBV30 with TRBJ1-3, with unresolved D. The CDR3 extends over 15 amino acids. V shed 1 base and J shed 0 bases, with 10 bases lying between them. Looked up from germline, CDR1 is GTSNPN and CDR2 is SVGIG (reference sequence). CDR3 sequence: CAWSEWTGSGNTIYF. CDR3 DNA: TGTGCCTGGAGTGAATGGACGGGCTCTGGAAACACCATATATTTT.

This clone was detected only once. The genes are TRBV5-1 and TRBJ2-3, with D uncertain. V was clipped by 3 bases and J by 4 bases, with 6 bases between them. CDR3 size: 12 residues. Germline V gene lookup returns CDR1 SGHRS and CDR2 YFSETQ. CDR3 in amino acids: CASSSTADTQYF. The CDR3 DNA is TGCGCCAGCAGCTCAACAGCAGATACGCAGTATTTT.

The chain combines TRBV5-1 with TRBJ2-5, with 12 bases identical to TRBD2. CDR3 length: 14 amino acids. CDR1 and CDR2 (germline): SGHRS, YFSETQ. With V trimmed by 4 bases and J by 4 bases, 2 bases remained unmatched. CDR3 in amino acids: CASSKTSGGETQYF. The CDR3 DNA is TGCGCCAGCAGCAAGACTAGCGGGGGAGAGACCCAGTACTTC.

Remarks on this clone: At the DNA level, this CDR3 is encoded by other sequences in the same sample as well. The chain uses TRBV6-6 and TRBJ2-2; D not resolved. The CDR3 covers 14 residues. Per germline, CDR1 MNHNY and CDR2 SVGAGI (reference sequence). V shed 2 bases and J shed 2 bases, with 6 bases lying between them. CDR3 sequence: CASSYPANTGELFF. The CDR3 region has the DNA TGTGCCAGCAGTTACCCTGCAAACACCGGGGAGCTGTTTTTT.

The chain has TRBV19 and TRBJ1-2; 7 nucleotides match TRBD1. V shed 3 bases, J shed 4 bases, and the junction held 8 bases outside the gene matches. From germline, CDR1 is LNHDA and CDR2 SQIVND (reference sequence). CDR3 length: 15 amino acids. CDR3 amino acids: CASSIGQAKGYGYTF. In nucleotides, the CDR3 is TGTGCCAGTAGTATTGGACAGGCAAAGGGCTATGGCTACACCTTC.

The chain has TRBV4-3 and TRBJ2-7, with 7 nucleotides matching TRBD1. The CDR3 contains 17 residues. The junction had 11 bases not matched to a gene; V was cut back by 1 base and J by 2 bases. CDR1 is LGHNA and CDR2 is YSLEER in the germline V gene. The CDR3 DNA sequence: TGCGCCAGCAGCCAAGCTGGGGCCTCGACAGGGCCCTACGAGCAGTACTTC. It encodes CASSQAGASTGPYEQYF.

Here the CDR3 reads CARSSTGNYGYTF. In nucleotides, the CDR3 is TGTGCCAGAAGCAGTACAGGGAACTATGGCTACACCTTC. The chain recombines TRBV5-3 with TRBJ1-2; TRBD1 is a possible D gene (6 bases). TRBV5-3 is an ORF, and what it does is uncertain. This CDR3 spans 13 amino acids. The V end was cut by 4 bases, the J end by 2 bases, with 9 bases between.

The J gene is TRBJ1-1, the V gene TRBV7-2; the D gene is possibly TRBD1 (5 bases). Trimming cost V 5 bases and J 1 base, with 8 bases left between them. The CDR3 covers 13 residues. Germline V gene sequence: CDR1 SGHTA, CDR2 FQGNSA. In DNA form, the CDR3 reads TGTGCCAGCAGCCAAAGGGGGAACACTGAAGCTTTCTTT. It is translated as CASSQRGNTEAFF.

J is TRBJ2-5 and V is TRBV5-1; weak D call: TRBD1 (5 bases). The CDR3 covers 14 residues. Deletions cut 3 bases from V and 0 bases from J, with 9 bases between. Germline CDR1 SGHRS, CDR2 YFSETQ. In nucleotides, the CDR3 is TGCGCCAGCAGCTCCTACAGGAACCAAGAGACCCAGTACTTC. It encodes CASSSYRNQETQYF.

This chain links TRBV4-1 with TRBJ2-1, with 7 bases identical to TRBD2. CDR3 size: 16 residues. Germline lookup yields CDR1 MGHRA and CDR2 YSYEKL. J was trimmed by 9 bases and V by 4 bases; bases with no gene match: 15. The CDR3 DNA is TGCGCCAGCAGCCGAACCCGGGACGGGACTATAATTGAGCAGTTCTTC. Protein sequence: CASSRTRDGTIIEQFF.